This TCR beta chain is drawn from a study of T cells after yellow fever vaccination. The V gene end was trimmed by 2 bases and the J gene end by 1 base; junction bases not matched to a gene: 10. The CDR3 runs to 18 residues. Germline CDR1 is MNHEY and CDR2 is SVGEGT. This clonotype was counted a few times. Its antigen is still unknown. UMIs and a universal primer site were added when TCR cDNA was made by 5'RACE template switching. One entry per CDR3 protein, called by TCRdb with MiXCR from the 5' RACE reads. The sample consists of 120,000 or so distinct CDR3 sequences, around 15% of them appearing once. Study results and caveats: Abundant clonotypes (contaminants from the bulk population) could be present in FACS-sorted repertoires.

This sequence joins TRBV6-2 or TRBV6-3 and TRBJ1-1; 10 nucleotides line up with TRBD1. The sequence was collected from a man between 18 and 35 years old who received the YFV17D yellow fever vaccine. This sample comprised CD8+ T cells sorted from PBMCs, obtained 5 days after the yellow fever booster vaccination. CDR3 DNA sequence: TGTGCCAGCAGTTACCCCCCGGGACAGGGGATCGGGAACACTGAAGCTTTCTTT. Its protein is CASSYPPGQGIGNTEAFF.